This T cell receptor beta chain is from a study of beta chain features in type 1 diabetes. One heparinised blood draw, averaging about 120 mL, came from each donor. General study findings and limits: TCRB CDR3s were moderately but significantly shorter in Type 1 diabetes patients in all four CD4+ subsets.

A note on this clone: The antigen remains undetermined.

Of the isolated RNA, all was reverse transcribed, and so the sequenced material was expressed TCRB transcripts. This table comes from immunoSEQ multiplex PCR, and its TCRdb copy is limited to in-frame clones, with some not included. The sample contains 500,000 to 650,000 clones, 9.5% to 15% of which appear only once. This TCR derives from a young man with type 1 diabetes. The sequencing sample was made of naive CD4+ T cells from blood.

CDR3 residues: CASSVGPTGTYEQYF. CDR3 sequence (DNA): TGTGCCAGCAGCGTAGGCCCCACAGGCACTTACGAGCAGTACTTC. This rearrangement joins TRBV9 to TRBJ2-7, with a tentative D call TRBD1 (5 bases). Per germline, CDR1 SGDLS and CDR2 YYNGEE. Deletions cut 0 bases from V and 4 bases from J, with 14 bases between. This CDR3 is 15 amino acids long.